The 14 T cell receptor beta chains below all came from one sample that was sequenced in a study of CD8+CD57+ T cells in acquired aplastic anemia. Genomic DNA provided the template from which TCR beta VDJ and CDR3 profiles were obtained. Each CDR3 protein gets one entry after TCRdb re-called the reads with MiXCR. The sample holds about 420,000 distinct CDR3 sequences; 65% to 75% are singletons and the top ten take 4%. Sequencing was carried out using sorted CD4+, CD8+, or CD8+CD57+ T cells (not recorded which) from PBMCs. The origin of the receptors is a human donor in good health, serving as a control.

The chain joins TRBV3-1 to TRBJ1-4; D is unclear. In germline, CDR1 is LGHDT, CDR2 YNNKEL (reference sequence). The CDR3 length is 15 residues. V was cut by 5 bases and J by 3 bases, with 13 bases left in between. The CDR3 loop is CASSARSWANEKLFF. As DNA, the CDR3 is TGTGCCAGCAGCGCCAGGAGCTGGGCTAATGAAAAACTGTTTTTT.

This clonotype was detected a few times. The chain is built from TRBV24-1 and TRBJ2-1; TRBD1 matches 8 bases. The CDR3 extends over 16 amino acids. With V trimmed by 3 bases and J by 7 bases, 10 bases remained unmatched. The V gene's germline CDR1 is KGHDR and CDR2 SFDVKD. The CDR3 DNA sequence: TGTGCCACCAGTGATCCCGGGGCAGGGGGCTGGAATGAGCAGTTCTTC. Its protein is CATSDPGAGGWNEQFF.

A remark on this clonotype: This is likely a read error, given that the CDR3 carries no conserved phenylalanine or tryptophan at its end. It is unclear where the CDR3 begins or ends on the DNA, so no DNA is shown, and the CDR3 is as TCRdb lists it. The chain couples TRBV7-3 to TRBJ1-6; TRBD1, the table's D call, was not compared with the DNA. The CDR3 extends over 13 residues, inclusive of both ends. Germline CDR1 and CDR2: SGHTA and FQGTGA. The CDR3 sequence: CASSEVGWGTEEI.

The chain has TRBV7-8 and TRBJ2-3, with TRBD2 matching over 11 bases. After removal of 6 bases from V and 12 bases from J, the junction contained 14 bases not matched to a gene. The CDR3 totals 15 residues. Looked up from germline, CDR1 is SGHVS and CDR2 is FQNEAQ. CDR3: CASRTELAGGHSQYF. CDR3 bases: TGTGCCAGCAGGACTGAGCTAGCGGGGGGCCATAGTCAGTATTTT.

The rearrangement uses TRBV12-3 or TRBV12-4 and TRBJ2-1; 8 bases fit TRBD1. This CDR3 has 15 residues. Losses at the gene ends were 3 bases for V and 9 bases for J; bases not matched to a gene: 10. CDR3 protein: CASSLVGTGWAEQFF. In DNA form, the CDR3 reads TGTGCCAGCAGTTTGGTCGGGACAGGTTGGGCTGAGCAGTTCTTC.

The chain has TRBV11-2 and TRBJ1-6; D is ambiguous. V lost 3 bases and J lost 10, with 19 bases in between. The CDR3 sequence is 16 residues long. The germline V gene has CDR1 SGHAT and CDR2 FQNNGV. This CDR3 is CASSLESGPAGSPLHF. The DNA of the CDR3 is TGTGCCAGCAGCTTGGAGAGTGGTCCTGCTGGGTCACCCCTCCACTTT.

Note on this clonotype: Being one base from a much bigger clone, this may be a read error. The chain links TRBV30 to TRBJ1-1; tentative D call: TRBD1 (5 bases). The CDR3 sequence is 13 residues long. The germline gives CDR1 GTSNPN, CDR2 SVGIG (reference sequence). CDR3 sequence: CAWSVQGGTEASF. CDR3 sequence (DNA): TGTGCCTGGAGTGTTCAGGGAGGCACTGAAGCTTCCTTT. Combining the CDR3 with reference TRBV30 and TRBJ1-1 gives the whole variable domain SQTIHQWPATLVQPVGSPLSLECTVEGTSNPNLYWYRQAAGRGLQLLFYSVGIGQISSEVPQNLSASRPQDRQFILSSKKLLLSDSGFYLCAWSVQGGTEASFGQGTRLTVV.

The chain carries TRBV20-1 and TRBJ2-5; weak D call: TRBD1 (5 bases). Deletions cut 1 base from V and 3 bases from J, with 12 bases between. The germline V gene encodes CDR1 DFQATT and CDR2 SNEGSKA (reference sequence). CDR3 length equals 14 residues. The CDR3 protein is CSARVGTGEETQYF. For the CDR3, the DNA is TGCAGTGCTAGAGTGGGTACAGGTGAAGAGACCCAGTACTTC.

For the CDR3, the DNA is TGTGCCAGCAGCAGGAGTCGCGGTTCACAAGAGACCCAGCATTTT. It is translated as CASSRSRGSQETQHF. The J gene is TRBJ1-5, the V gene TRBV7-2; D not resolved. Germline V gene sequence: CDR1 SGHTA, CDR2 FQGNSA. The ends were cut back, 5 bases at V and 11 bases at J, with 22 bases in the middle. The CDR3 length is 15 residues.

The chain carries TRBV24-1 and TRBJ1-5, with TRBD1 matching over 10 bases. The CDR3 consists of 17 residues. The ends lost 3 bases at V and 5 bases at J; junction bases unmatched: 9. Per the germline V gene, CDR1 is KGHDR and CDR2 is SFDVKD. CDR3 in DNA: TGTGCCACCAGTGATGTACCGACCGGGACAGGGGATCAGCCCCAGCATTTT. This encodes CATSDVPTGTGDQPQHF.

This clonotype was counted a few times. The rearrangement links TRBV7-2 to TRBJ2-7; D is unclear. Trimming shortened V by 4 bases and J by 3 bases, and 10 bases separated the two germline ends. Germline loops: CDR1 SGHTA, CDR2 FQGNSA. The length of the CDR3 is 13 residues. CDR3 loop: CASSSNPLYEQYF. For the CDR3, the DNA is TGTGCCAGCAGCTCGAACCCCCTCTACGAGCAGTACTTC.

This clonotype was recorded many times. This sequence joins TRBV27 and TRBJ1-2, with 7 bases fitting TRBD1. CDR1 is MNHEY, CDR2 SMNVEV, per germline (reference sequence). This CDR3 is built from 13 residues. Germline trimming cut 5 bases from V and 8 bases from J; bases unmatched to any gene: 8. The CDR3 sequence: CASSPPTGSGYTF. The CDR3 DNA follows: TGTGCCAGCAGTCCCCCGACAGGGAGCGGCTACACCTTC.

The chain links TRBV20-1 to TRBJ1-1; D not certain. The CDR3 has 14 amino acids. Germline V gives CDR1 DFQATT, CDR2 SNEGSKA (reference sequence). The ends were cut back, 3 bases at V and 6 bases at J, with 17 bases in the middle. CDR3 DNA sequence: TGCAGTGCTAGTCAAGGGCGCACTGAAGCTGAAGCTTTCTTT. It specifies CSASQGRTEAEAFF.

This chain joins TRBV12-3 or TRBV12-4 and TRBJ1-2, with 7 bases fitting TRBD1. Trimming removed 6 bases from V and 2 bases from J; junction bases left unmatched: 3. The CDR3 is made up of 13 amino acids. CDR3 region: CASRTGQNYGYTF. The DNA for the CDR3 is TGTGCCAGCAGAACGGGACAGAACTATGGCTACACCTTC.